This T cell receptor (beta chain) was identified in a study of long-term antiretroviral therapy in people with HIV. General observations from the study: Blood collection from about 2004 to 2018 possibly occurred under older ART regimens.

Germline values: CDR1 SGHAT, CDR2 FQNNGV. The CDR3 has 16 residues. V was pared by 5 bases and J by 4 bases, with 14 bases of the junction left unmatched. This was the immunoSEQ v3.0 assay at survey level. Here immunoSEQ multiplex PCR was the method, and the copy in TCRdb shows in-frame clones only, minus some. The table records approximately 35,000 clones, over 85% of them present only once. Notes on this clone: Its antigen is not identified.

The J gene is TRBJ2-7, the V gene TRBV11-2; TRBD2 agrees at 7 bases. This sample comprised unsorted PBMCs, obtained 5 to 5.5 years after starting antiretroviral therapy. The source is a woman aged 45 to 65 with HIV. CDR3 DNA: TGTGCCAGCAGCCCCGGGGGGAGCGGGGAGTATTACGAGCAGTACTTC. Amino acid sequence: CASSPGGSGEYYEQYF.